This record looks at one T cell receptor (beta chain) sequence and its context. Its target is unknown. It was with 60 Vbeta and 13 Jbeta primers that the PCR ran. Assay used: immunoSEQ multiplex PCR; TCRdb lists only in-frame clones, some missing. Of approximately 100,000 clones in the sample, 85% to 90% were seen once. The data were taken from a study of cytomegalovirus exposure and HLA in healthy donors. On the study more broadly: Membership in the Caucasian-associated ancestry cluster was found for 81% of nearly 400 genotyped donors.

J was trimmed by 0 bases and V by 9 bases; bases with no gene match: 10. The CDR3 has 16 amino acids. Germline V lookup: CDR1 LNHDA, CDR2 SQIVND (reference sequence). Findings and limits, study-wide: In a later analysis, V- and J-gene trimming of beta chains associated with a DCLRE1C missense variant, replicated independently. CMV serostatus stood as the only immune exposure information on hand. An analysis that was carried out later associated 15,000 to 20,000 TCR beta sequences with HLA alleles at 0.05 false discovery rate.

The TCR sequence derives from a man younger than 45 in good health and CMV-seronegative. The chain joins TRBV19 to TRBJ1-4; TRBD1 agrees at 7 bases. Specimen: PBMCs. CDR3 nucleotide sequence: TGTGCCAGAGCGAGACAGGGCTTTACAACTAATGAAAAACTGTTTTTT. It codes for CARARQGFTTNEKLFF.